This T cell receptor (beta chain) originates from a study of radiation and T cells in renal cell carcinoma (dated by TCRdb to about 2020). Describing the broader study: The samples were obtained from a clinical trial, where primary renal cell carcinomas were treated with 15 Gy stereotactic body radiation therapy and then removed by nephrectomy 4 weeks afterward. A total of roughly 53 samples underwent TCR beta sequencing, made up of approximately 26 tumors and about 27 peripheral blood samples. Across all 53 samples, 4 million to 5 million unique CDR3 nucleotide sequences encoding about 2.4 million unique CDR3 amino acid sequences were identified.

The immunoSEQ kit was used, according to the manufacturer's recommendations, to generate TCR beta libraries from genomic DNA. To prepare the libraries, a first multiplex PCR with proprietary primers was run, followed by a second PCR that added unique barcodes, and a bead cleanup was done after each round. Each sample batch included a kit-provided positive control reaction and a negative control reaction. The final libraries were assessed on an Agilent 4200 TapeStation D1000 ScreenTape, pooled by volume, and quantified by qPCR. Sequencing ran on an Illumina NextSeq500 with a MidOutput 150-cycle cartridge, using 156 Read1 and 15 Index1 cycles with kit custom primers. The pooled library was loaded at approximately 1 pM, with an approximately 20% PhiX control spiked in. As for how the authors treated the data: Vendor-processed data were analyzed in R, and a clonotype was defined as all T cells sharing the same CDR3 nucleotide sequence. For clone abundance analyses, frequencies were normalized to the 10,000 most abundant clones in each sample. Before analysis, public T cell clones were removed, and these numbered fewer than six per sample on average. A difference in abundance of at least 32-fold between compartments was used to define tumor-enriched and baseline blood-enriched clonotypes. A beta-binomial differential abundance model was used to identify clonotypes that were expanded or contracted between blood time points. The Baroni-Urbani and Buser coefficient was used to measure tumor-blood repertoire similarity, and groups were compared with two-tailed Wilcoxon tests in R. TCRdb took this table from immuneACCESS and kept in-frame rearrangements with V and J called. Such tables lack part of the clones; where checked against another copy, unresolved V genes explain under half of the gap, and the rest is unexplained. D and trimming come from the DNA, and the V and J calls and clone size come from that table. Present in this sample are about 150,000 clones, roughly 87% of which were seen just once. 10% to 15% of the sample lies in the top ten.

Relative to germline, V is missing 5 bases and J is missing 1 base, with 1 base of the junction outside any gene match. Including the terminal cysteine and phenylalanine, the CDR3 comprises 15 residues. CDR3 DNA only is kept here, 45 bases in frame from base 1. In the germline V gene (reference sequence), CDR1 corresponds to LNHDA and CDR2 to SQIVND. Reading the label with the study, this specimen's time point is: blood 2 weeks post-SBRT. The meaning of the sample's treatment or condition label: 15 Gy SBRT to primary tumor, nephrectomy 4 weeks later. To track tumor-enriched clonotypes, serial peripheral blood was sampled from radiation-treated patients at baseline and at 2 weeks and 4 weeks after SBRT. Every patient's renal cell carcinoma showed clear cell pathology. The QIAamp DNA Blood Mini Kit (Qiagen) was used to prepare genomic DNA for TCR sequencing. Samples were included in the analyses only if all quality control checks were passed.

Beyond this particular receptor, the publication reports: Because the trial had a single-armed design, the trial could not examine how radiation dose or scheduling affected the TCR repertoire. In blood, the top tumor clonotypes increased from baseline to 2 weeks after radiation and then shrank by 4 weeks, which suggests a temporary expansion of tumor-resident clones. Because no pretreatment tumor biopsies were available, whether clonotypes were present in the tumor at baseline could not be determined. Blood repertoire dynamics were not followed beyond 4 weeks after treatment.

With respect to this clone: The specificity of this receptor is unknown. No much larger clone exists at a distance of one base, and base qualities are not known.

The material was blood, obtained from a patient whose treatment included radiotherapy and nephrectomy. The V and J segments used are TRBV19 and TRBJ2-3; TRBD2 lines up with 12 middle nucleotides. The clonotype was recovered from a woman between 45 and 65 years old with renal cell carcinoma. CDR3 loop: CASSWTSGGTDTQYF. The nucleotides read TGTGCCAGTAGTTGGACTAGCGGGGGCACAGATACGCAGTATTTT. Full variable domain (CDR3 extended with the reference TRBV19 and TRBJ2-3 proteins): DGGITQSPKYLFRKEGQNVTLSCEQNLNHDAMYWYRQDPGQGLRLIYYSQIVNDFQKGDIAEGYSVSREKKESFPLTVTSAQKNPTAFYLCASSWTSGGTDTQYFGPGTRLTVL.